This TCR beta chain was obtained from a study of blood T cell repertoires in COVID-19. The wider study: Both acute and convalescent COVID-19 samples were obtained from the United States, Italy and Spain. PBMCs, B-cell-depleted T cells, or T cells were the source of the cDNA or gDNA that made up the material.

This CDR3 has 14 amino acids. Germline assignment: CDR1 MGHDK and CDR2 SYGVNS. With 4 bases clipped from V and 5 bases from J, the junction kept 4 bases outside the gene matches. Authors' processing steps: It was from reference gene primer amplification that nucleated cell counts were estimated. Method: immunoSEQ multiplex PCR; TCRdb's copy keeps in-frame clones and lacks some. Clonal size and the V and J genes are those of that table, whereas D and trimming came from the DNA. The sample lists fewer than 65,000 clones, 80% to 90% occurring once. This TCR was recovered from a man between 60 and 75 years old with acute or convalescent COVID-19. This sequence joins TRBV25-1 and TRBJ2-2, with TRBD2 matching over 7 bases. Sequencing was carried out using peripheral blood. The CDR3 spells CASSVLGGTGELFF. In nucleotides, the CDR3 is TGTGCCAGCAGTGTTCTGGGGGGGACCGGGGAGCTGTTTTTT.